The 14 T cell receptor beta chains presented below share a single source sample, sequenced in a study of PD-L1 blockade in urothelial cancer. Sequenced by immunoSEQ multiplex PCR; TCRdb stores in-frame clones only, minus some. The sample has tens of thousands of clones, around 87% seen once. Specified time point: pretreatment peripheral blood. Here the sequenced sample was PBMCs, taken around atezolizumab (anti-PD-L1) treatment. The receptors were sampled from a man in his sixties with urothelial cancer.

The chain combines TRBV2 with TRBJ2-2, with 7 bases that match TRBD1. There are 16 residues in the CDR3. V gave up 4 bases and J gave up 6 bases; unmatched junction bases: 11. Germline V gene data show CDR1 as SNHLY and CDR2 as FYNNEI. CDR3 protein: CASSVPPGGGSGELFF. CDR3 nucleotide sequence: TGTGCCAGCAGTGTCCCTCCAGGGGGTGGGTCCGGGGAGCTGTTTTTT.

The chain links TRBV28 to TRBJ2-3; 10 bases agree with TRBD2. The CDR3 contains 15 residues. The germline CDR1 and CDR2 sequences are MDHEN and SYDVKM. The ends lost 4 bases at V and 1 base at J; junction bases unmatched: 2. The CDR3 region is CASSSLAGRTDTQYF. CDR3 in DNA: TGTGCCAGCAGTTCACTAGCGGGGCGCACAGATACGCAGTATTTT.

The chain employs TRBV4-3 and TRBJ1-2, with 9 bases that match TRBD1. The CDR3 runs to 14 residues. The V gene's germline CDR1 is LGHNA and CDR2 YSLEER. V was pared by 3 bases and J by 6 bases, with 5 bases of the junction left unmatched. The chain's CDR3 is CASSQGQGFNGYTF. The CDR3 DNA follows: TGCGCCAGCAGCCAGGGACAGGGTTTTAATGGCTACACCTTC.

This clone was seen only once. The V call is TRBV4-2, the J call TRBJ2-3, with D unresolved. The CDR3 has 16 residues. CDR1 LGHNA and CDR2 YNFKEQ come from the germline V gene. V was cut by 0 bases and J by 0 bases, with 10 bases left in between. The CDR3 protein is CASSQELARSTDTQYF. The DNA for the CDR3 is TGTGCCAGCAGCCAAGAGTTAGCACGGAGCACAGATACGCAGTATTTT.

The J gene is TRBJ2-3, the V gene TRBV28, with 15 bases aligning to TRBD2. The V gene's germline CDR1 is MDHEN and CDR2 SYDVKM. Losses at the gene ends were 5 bases for V and 7 bases for J; bases not matched to a gene: 10. The CDR3 extends over 17 amino acids. The chain's CDR3 is CASSPYRTSGRDNTQYF. The CDR3 coding sequence is TGTGCCAGCAGTCCTTACAGGACTAGCGGGAGGGACAATACGCAGTATTTT.

The chain has TRBV11-1 and TRBJ2-2; D unresolved. Per germline, CDR1 SGHAT and CDR2 FQDESV (reference sequence). The CDR3 length is 13 residues. V was clipped by 5 bases and J by 8 bases, with 12 bases between them. The CDR3 DNA reads TGTGCCAGCAGCCCGCGGTTTAGGGGGGAGCTGTTTTTT. Its protein product is CASSPRFRGELFF.

This CDR3 is CASSTNRVDLGEKLFF. CDR3 bases: TGCGCCAGCAGCACAAATCGGGTGGATCTGGGTGAAAAACTGTTTTTT. V and J are TRBV5-1 and TRBJ1-4; D call uncertain. CDR1 and CDR2 (germline): SGHRS, YFSETQ. V was pared by 4 bases and J by 7 bases, with 20 bases between. The CDR3 runs to 16 residues.

V is TRBV30 and J is TRBJ2-1; D is unresolved. Trimming took off 7 bases at V and 15 bases at J, with 25 bases between the two ends. CDR1 and CDR2 (germline): GTSNPN, SVGIG (reference sequence). This CDR3 spans 13 amino acids. The CDR3 nucleotides read TGTGCCTCCCCACTACGGAGCTCGTCGGCAACGTTCTTC. The encoded protein is CASPLRSSSATFF.

The chain joins TRBV28 to TRBJ1-2; maybe TRBD1 (5 bases). Germline V gives CDR1 MDHEN, CDR2 SYDVKM. The V gene lost 6 bases and the J gene lost 7 bases, with 18 bases spanning the gap. This CDR3 has 14 amino acids. As DNA, the CDR3 is TGTGCCAGCAGGAGAAACGGGGGTTATATTGGCTACACCTTC. Protein product: CASRRNGGYIGYTF.

This chain links TRBV9 with TRBJ2-2, with 8 bases identical to TRBD2. The germline V gene has CDR1 SGDLS and CDR2 YYNGEE. The CDR3 consists of 15 residues. V shed 2 bases, J shed 4 bases, and the junction held 4 bases outside the gene matches. The CDR3 loop reads CASSVASGGTGELFF. The CDR3 bases are TGTGCCAGCAGCGTCGCCAGCGGGGGCACCGGGGAGCTGTTTTTT.

J is TRBJ1-4 and V is TRBV11-3, with D tentatively TRBD1 (6 bases). This CDR3 comprises 15 residues. Germline loops: CDR1 SGHNT, CDR2 YENEEA. Trimming took 6 bases from V and 7 from J, leaving 18 bases between them. The CDR3 coding sequence is TGTGCCAGCAGGCGATTAAGGGGGATTGGTGAAAAACTGTTTTTT. This codes for CASRRLRGIGEKLFF.

The V call is TRBV6-1, the J call TRBJ2-1, with 7 nucleotides matching TRBD1. The V and J ends lost 8 bases and 4 bases, in that order; junction bases with no gene match: 5. Germline loops: CDR1 MNHNS, CDR2 SASEGT. CDR3 length: 13 residues. The CDR3 here is CASGQASYNEQFF. CDR3 nucleotide sequence: TGTGCCAGCGGACAGGCGTCTTACAATGAGCAGTTCTTC.

The gene calls are TRBV7-2 and TRBJ2-3; D gene ambiguous. CDR1 is SGHTA and CDR2 is FQGNSA in the germline V gene. This CDR3 spans 15 amino acids. V was pared by 1 base and J by 3 bases, with 11 bases between. Written as DNA, the CDR3 is TGTGCCAGCAGCTTAGATCTCAGGCGAACAGATACGCAGTATTTT. Amino acid sequence: CASSLDLRRTDTQYF.

The chain recombines TRBV4-2 with TRBJ1-1; 10 positions match TRBD1. V shed 2 bases and J 1 base; nucleotides not matched to a gene: 7. The CDR3 sequence is 17 residues long. Germline loops: CDR1 LGHNA, CDR2 YNFKEQ. The CDR3 DNA follows: TGTGCCAGCAGCCAAATGACAGGGGGCGGTCAGAACACTGAAGCTTTCTTT. Its protein is CASSQMTGGGQNTEAFF.